These 20 T cell receptor beta chains were sequenced from one sample in a study of T cells in Graves' hyperthyroidism and ophthalmopathy. Amplified TCR beta CDR3 regions came from RNA transcripts. An initial round of RT-PCR targeting the TCR CDR3 relied on the HTBI primer set. One entry per CDR3 protein, called by TCRdb with MiXCR from the multiplex PCR reads. The sample lists around 690,000 distinct CDR3 sequences, roughly 17% occurring once. Input material: blood. The receptors shown here come from a man in his fifties with Graves' hyperthyroidism.

To note about this clonotype: This may stem from a read error, because a much larger clone lies one nucleotide away. As the CDR3 is not closed by the conserved phenylalanine or tryptophan, this likely results from a read error. J is TRBJ2-5 and V is TRBV2, with 10 bases lining up with TRBD2. CDR3 size: 15 residues. J was trimmed by 4 bases and V by 2 bases; bases with no gene match: 4. Germline CDR1 and CDR2: SNHLY and FYNNEI. DNA for the CDR3: TGTGCCAGCAGTGAACTAGCGGGAGACAGAGAGACCCAGTACCTC. This encodes CASSELAGDRETQYL.

The rearrangement uses TRBV19 and TRBJ2-3; maybe TRBD1 (5 bases). The germline V and J ends were trimmed by 3 bases and 2 bases, with 12 bases remaining between them. CDR3 length: 15 amino acids. Per the germline V gene, CDR1 is LNHDA and CDR2 is SQIVND (reference sequence). The CDR3 loop reads CASSISGINTDTQYF. The CDR3 bases are TGTGCCAGTAGTATTTCAGGGATAAACACAGATACGCAGTATTTT.

This clonotype was detected only a few times. This chain uses TRBV9 with TRBJ2-1; 7 positions match TRBD1. V was pared by 1 base and J by 3 bases, with 4 bases of the junction left unmatched. The germline gives CDR1 SGDLS, CDR2 YYNGEE. This CDR3 comprises 15 residues. The CDR3 loop is CASSVRGDSYNEQFF. Written as DNA, the CDR3 is TGTGCCAGCAGCGTAAGAGGGGACAGCTACAATGAGCAGTTCTTC.

This clonotype came up many times. The chain is built from TRBV3-1 and TRBJ1-1, with a possible D match to TRBD1 (5 bases). The CDR3 sequence is 13 residues long. Trimming left V 6 bases short and J 3 bases short, with 11 bases between. Germline V CDR1 and CDR2: LGHDT, YNNKEL (reference sequence). CDR3 sequence (DNA): TGTGCCAGCAGACCCAGGGTGGACACTGAAGCTTTCTTT. It codes for CASRPRVDTEAFF. The full variable domain, rest sourced from reference TRBV3-1 and TRBJ1-1, is DTAVSQTPKYLVTQMGNDKSIKCEQNLGHDTMYWYKQDSKKFLKIMFSYNNKELIINETVPNRFSPKSPDKAHLNLHINSLELGDSAVYFCASRPRVDTEAFFGQGTRLTVV.

The chain employs TRBV7-9 and TRBJ2-5; 7 bases are a match to TRBD1. V lost 1 base to trimming and J lost 1 base; unmatched junction nucleotides: 9. Germline V gene lookup returns CDR1 SEHNR and CDR2 FQNEAQ (reference sequence). This CDR3 comprises 17 residues. DNA of the CDR3: TGTGCCAGCAGCTTAGGCGTGACAGGGTCGGCCCAAGAGACCCAGTACTTC. Translated: CASSLGVTGSAQETQYF. Drawing the rest from reference TRBV7-9 and TRBJ2-5, the complete variable domain is DTGVSQNPRHKITKRGQNVTFRCDPISEHNRLYWYRQTLGQGPEFLTYFQNEAQLEKSRLLSDRFSAERPKGSFSTLEIQRTEQGDSAMYLCASSLGVTGSAQETQYFGPGTRLLVL.

The rearrangement joins TRBV29-1 to TRBJ1-1; tentatively, D is TRBD1 (5 bases). The CDR3 contains 13 residues. Per germline, CDR1 SQVTM and CDR2 ANQGSEA. V gave up 4 bases and J gave up 4 bases, with 13 bases separating them. The CDR3 DNA sequence: TGCAGCGTTGTCGGGCAGGGCGGCACTGAAGCTTTCTTT. Its translation is CSVVGQGGTEAFF.

In the case of this clonotype: It may be a read error: a sequence one base away is much more abundant. J is TRBJ2-1 and V is TRBV28; 11 nucleotides align to TRBD2. CDR3 length: 19 amino acids. Germline-derived CDR1 and CDR2 are MDHEN and SYDVKM. The CDR3: CASRGSLGLAGRTYDEQFF. In DNA, the CDR3 is TGTGCCAGCAGGGGAAGCTTAGGACTAGCGGGTAGAACCTACGATGAGCAGTTCTTC.

This clonotype was seen at least ten times. The chain is built from TRBV28 and TRBJ1-1; D is possibly TRBD1 (6 bases). The CDR3 is made up of 13 amino acids. Trimming left V 2 bases short and J 3 bases short, with 7 bases between. Germline values: CDR1 MDHEN, CDR2 SYDVKM. The chain's CDR3 is CASSLQGYTEAFF. As DNA, the CDR3 is TGTGCCAGCAGTTTACAGGGGTACACTGAAGCTTTCTTT.

There are many counts of this clonotype. V gene TRBV19 combines with J gene TRBJ2-1; TRBD2 agrees at 9 bases. Germline values: CDR1 LNHDA, CDR2 SQIVND (reference sequence). CDR3 length equals 17 residues. V was pared by 5 bases and J by 0 bases, with 8 bases of the junction left unmatched. CDR3 sequence reads: CASSPRLADSSYNEQFF. The CDR3, as DNA: TGTGCCAGTAGTCCAAGACTAGCGGATAGCTCCTACAATGAGCAGTTCTTC.

The chain is built from TRBV7-2 and TRBJ2-2; D unclear. This CDR3 is built from 15 residues. Trimming took 0 bases from V and 0 from J, leaving 5 bases between them. CDR1 and CDR2 (germline): SGHTA, FQGNSA. The CDR3 is CASSLALANTGELFF. CDR3 DNA sequence: TGTGCCAGCAGCTTAGCTCTAGCGAACACCGGGGAGCTGTTTTTT.

This clonotype has more than one count but fewer than ten. The chain is built from TRBV3-1 and TRBJ1-1; no reliable D call. Germline lookup yields CDR1 LGHDT and CDR2 YNNKEL (reference sequence). CDR3 length: 13 residues. With 3 bases removed from V and 0 bases from J, the gap between germline ends came to 5 bases. CDR3 amino acids: CASSQQLNTEAFF. The CDR3 DNA sequence: TGTGCCAGCAGCCAGCAATTGAACACTGAAGCTTTCTTT.

This sequence joins TRBV7-2 and TRBJ1-4; D gene uncertain. Germline assignment: CDR1 SGHTA and CDR2 FQGNSA. Trimming shortened V by 1 base and J by 7 bases, and 10 bases separated the two germline ends. The CDR3 is 14 residues long. CDR3 sequence: CASSLEGNREKLFF. The CDR3 DNA follows: TGTGCCAGCAGCTTAGAGGGTAATCGTGAAAAACTGTTTTTT.

The gene calls are TRBV20-1 and TRBJ2-1, with 11 bases aligning to TRBD2. This CDR3 comprises 13 residues. V shed 6 bases and J 5 bases; nucleotides not matched to a gene: 3. CDR1 is DFQATT, CDR2 SNEGSKA, per germline (reference sequence). CDR3 DNA: TGCAGTGCCCCGACTAGCGGGAACAATGAGCAGTTCTTC. Amino acid sequence: CSAPTSGNNEQFF.

This clonotype was detected many times. The J gene is TRBJ2-2, the V gene TRBV12-3 or TRBV12-4, with 9 bases that match TRBD2. The CDR3 is 15 residues long. J was trimmed by 5 bases and V by 7 bases; bases with no gene match: 8. This CDR3 is CASKDSGRLTGELFF. The CDR3 nucleotides are TGTGCCAGCAAAGATAGCGGGAGACTAACCGGGGAGCTGTTTTTT.

This clonotype showed up many times. V usage is TRBV2 and J usage is TRBJ1-2; 8 positions match TRBD1. The length of the CDR3 is 16 residues. The germline CDR1 and CDR2 sequences are SNHLY and FYNNEI. J was trimmed by 7 bases and V by 3 bases; bases with no gene match: 13. This CDR3 reads CASSDGDRGISGGYTF. For the CDR3, the DNA is TGTGCCAGCAGTGATGGAGACAGGGGCATCTCTGGTGGCTACACCTTC.

This clonotype was seen at least ten times. CDR3 DNA sequence: TGTGCCAGCAGCCCCTACGTCGAGGCGGGGGCCCTCCACTTT. It translates to CASSPYVEAGALHF. The rearrangement uses TRBV7-6 and TRBJ1-6; maybe TRBD1 (5 bases). Trimming pared 5 bases from V and 14 bases from J, leaving 19 bases between. Germline CDR1 SGHVS, CDR2 FNYEAQ. This CDR3 comprises 14 residues. Full variable domain (missing parts from reference TRBV7-6 and TRBJ1-6): GAGVSQSPRYKVTKRGQDVALRCDPISGHVSLYWYRQALGQGPEFLTYFNYEAQQDKSGLPNDRFSAERPEGSISTLTIQRTEQRDSAMYRCASSPYVEAGALHFGNGTRLTVT.

The V call is TRBV7-9, the J call TRBJ2-4; no reliable D call. The CDR3 has 18 amino acids. Trimming removed 5 bases from V and 0 bases from J, with 20 bases in between. Per the germline V gene, CDR1 is SEHNR and CDR2 is FQNEAQ (reference sequence). In nucleotides, the CDR3 is TGTGCCAGCAGCCCCCTCTCTTCGGCAGAAGTAGCCAAAAACATTCAGTACTTC. Protein sequence: CASSPLSSAEVAKNIQYF.

The chain couples TRBV19 to TRBJ2-1, with 11 bases aligning to TRBD2. The CDR3 spans 15 residues. Per the germline V gene, CDR1 is LNHDA and CDR2 is SQIVND (reference sequence). Germline trimming cut 8 bases from V and 3 bases from J; bases unmatched to any gene: 6. CDR3 loop: CASLGTSGSYNEQFF. For the CDR3, the DNA is TGTGCCAGTTTAGGAACTAGCGGGAGCTACAATGAGCAGTTCTTC.

This clonotype was found many times. This chain connects TRBV27 to TRBJ2-7; 8 bases agree with TRBD1. After removal of 6 bases from V and 6 bases from J, the junction contained 4 bases not matched to a gene. The CDR3 runs 12 residues. Germline V CDR1 and CDR2: MNHEY, SMNVEV (reference sequence). CDR3 in amino acids: CASRTGEREQYF. The CDR3, as DNA: TGTGCCAGCAGGACAGGGGAGCGCGAGCAGTACTTC.

This sequence joins TRBV20-1 and TRBJ2-5; possibly TRBD2 for D (6 bases). Germline V lookup: CDR1 DFQATT, CDR2 SNEGSKA (reference sequence). The CDR3 length is 15 residues. V was shortened by 5 bases and J by 0 bases, with 16 bases between the two germline ends. The CDR3 nucleotides read TGCAGTGCTCCATACCCTCGGGACTACCAAGAGACCCAGTACTTC. Translated: CSAPYPRDYQETQYF.